This T cell receptor (beta chain) was profiled in a study of beta chain features in type 1 diabetes. Across the whole study: The study examined more than 100,000,000 sorted cells across all samples. General study points: Healthy donors had naive, central memory and Treg TCRB repertoires that appeared less similar than those seen among patients. A definitive answer on HLA type influencing TCRB rearrangement was not reached here.

The whole isolated RNA underwent reverse transcription, so sequencing captured expressed TCRB transcripts. An average approximately 3.7 million reads came from naive, central memory and regulatory T cell samples. TCRdb keeps only in-frame clones here, not all; method: immunoSEQ multiplex PCR. The profile shows 860,000 or so clones, roughly 15% of them singletons. About this clone: Its antigen is not identified.

Germline CDR1 SGHRS, CDR2 YFSETQ. This CDR3 spans 14 amino acids. The ends lost 0 bases at V and 2 bases at J; junction bases unmatched: 0. This sequence was found in a woman aged 18-29 years in good health. This chain joins TRBV5-1 and TRBJ2-5; the match to TRBD1 covers 8 bases. Sequencing was performed on naive CD4+ T cells from blood. The CDR3 reads CASSLGDRQETQYF. The CDR3 DNA is TGCGCCAGCAGCTTGGGGGACAGGCAAGAGACCCAGTACTTC.